What follows describes a single T cell receptor (beta chain). The CDR3 loop spans 14 amino acids. Germline V lookup: CDR1 SGHVS, CDR2 FNYEAQ. V shed 0 bases and J shed 7 bases, with 10 bases lying between them. This entry is derived from a study of T cell changes during pregnancy in multiple sclerosis. Measured with immunoSEQ multiplex PCR; TCRdb has only the in-frame clones, and not every one. The sample has 85,000 to 100,000 clones; 92% are singletons. Material: peripheral blood, obtained in the first trimester of pregnancy. This TCR was sampled from a female donor with multiple sclerosis, enrolled in a pregnancy study. The V and J genes are TRBV7-6 and TRBJ2-1, with D hard to call. CDR3 region: CASSLAGYVNEQFF. The CDR3 DNA reads as TGTGCCAGCAGCTTAGCGGGCTACGTTAATGAGCAGTTCTTC.